This T cell receptor beta chain was recorded in a study of T cells in Graves' hyperthyroidism and ophthalmopathy. There were TCR beta CDR3 regions amplified from RNA transcripts. A first-round RT-PCR of the TCR CDR3 used the HTBI primer set. TCRdb ran MiXCR on the multiplex PCR reads and lists one entry per CDR3 protein. The table has approximately 410,000 distinct CDR3 sequences, roughly 15% seen once. This clonotype was seen repeatedly, ten times or more. There are 12 residues in the CDR3. Germline trimming cut 5 bases from V and 13 bases from J; bases unmatched to any gene: 9. Germline V gene data show CDR1 as DFQATT and CDR2 as SNEGSKA (reference sequence).

This chain links TRBV20-1 with TRBJ2-1; 9 bases agree with TRBD2. Sequenced sample: blood. The receptor's source is a man aged 18 to 35 with Graves' ophthalmopathy. The chain's CDR3 is CSAPTSGGKQFF. The DNA of the CDR3 is TGCAGTGCTCCGACTAGCGGCGGGAAACAGTTCTTC.